These 5 T cell receptor beta chains share one sample of origin, sequenced in a study of cytomegalovirus exposure and HLA in healthy donors. Vbeta (60) and Jbeta (13) primers were used in the PCR. TCRdb's copy holds only in-frame clones and misses some; the assay was immunoSEQ multiplex PCR. The table shows roughly 230,000 clones, with approximately 84% occurring only once. The sample consisted of PBMCs. The receptors derive from a girl aged 2 to 9 in good health and CMV-seronegative.

This chain joins TRBV6-5 and TRBJ2-3, with 8 positions matching TRBD2. This CDR3 is 14 amino acids long. Germline CDR1 MNHEY, CDR2 SVGAGI. V was pared by 7 bases and J by 0 bases, with 3 bases of the junction left unmatched. The CDR3 DNA reads as TGTGCCAGCAAAGCTAGCGGGAGCACAGATACGCAGTATTTT. Translated, it gives CASKASGSTDTQYF.

The V gene is TRBV27, the J gene TRBJ2-3; 16 bases map to TRBD2. The germline V gene has CDR1 MNHEY and CDR2 SMNVEV (reference sequence). This CDR3 is 16 amino acids long. With 2 bases clipped from V and 9 bases from J, the junction kept 5 bases outside the gene matches. CDR3 amino acids: CASSLMGTSGGGTQYF. The CDR3 region has the DNA TGTGCCAGCAGTTTAATGGGGACTAGCGGGGGGGGCACGCAGTATTTT.

This clone was seen only a few times. The genes are TRBV7-8 and TRBJ2-7, with 10 bases identical to TRBD1. The germline V gene encodes CDR1 SGHVS and CDR2 FQNEAQ. This CDR3 is 15 amino acids long. Trimming cost V 5 bases and J 0 bases; bases outside gene matches: 4. This CDR3 reads CASSPRDRGSYEQYF. The CDR3 DNA is TGTGCCAGCAGCCCCCGGGACAGGGGCTCCTACGAGCAGTACTTC.

For this clone: An end of the junction differs from the germline gene, which may be a read error. The chain carries TRBV2 and TRBJ1-6; D not certain. The germline gives CDR1 SNHLY, CDR2 FYNNEI. The CDR3 loop spans 14 amino acids. CDR3 nucleotides: TGTGCCAGCGCGCCGGGGTCCTATAATTCACCCCCCCACTTT. Amino acid sequence: CASAPGSYNSPPHF.

This clone was detected only once. The gene calls are TRBV21-1 and TRBJ2-1; the D call TRBD1 from the table was never checked on the DNA. TRBV21-1 is recorded as a pseudogene. The CDR3 has 15 amino acids. CDR3 sequence (DNA): TGTGCCGGACTAGTTTTAGGGACAGGGGAGAATGAGCAGTTCTTC. Translating it yields CAGLVLGTGENEQFF.